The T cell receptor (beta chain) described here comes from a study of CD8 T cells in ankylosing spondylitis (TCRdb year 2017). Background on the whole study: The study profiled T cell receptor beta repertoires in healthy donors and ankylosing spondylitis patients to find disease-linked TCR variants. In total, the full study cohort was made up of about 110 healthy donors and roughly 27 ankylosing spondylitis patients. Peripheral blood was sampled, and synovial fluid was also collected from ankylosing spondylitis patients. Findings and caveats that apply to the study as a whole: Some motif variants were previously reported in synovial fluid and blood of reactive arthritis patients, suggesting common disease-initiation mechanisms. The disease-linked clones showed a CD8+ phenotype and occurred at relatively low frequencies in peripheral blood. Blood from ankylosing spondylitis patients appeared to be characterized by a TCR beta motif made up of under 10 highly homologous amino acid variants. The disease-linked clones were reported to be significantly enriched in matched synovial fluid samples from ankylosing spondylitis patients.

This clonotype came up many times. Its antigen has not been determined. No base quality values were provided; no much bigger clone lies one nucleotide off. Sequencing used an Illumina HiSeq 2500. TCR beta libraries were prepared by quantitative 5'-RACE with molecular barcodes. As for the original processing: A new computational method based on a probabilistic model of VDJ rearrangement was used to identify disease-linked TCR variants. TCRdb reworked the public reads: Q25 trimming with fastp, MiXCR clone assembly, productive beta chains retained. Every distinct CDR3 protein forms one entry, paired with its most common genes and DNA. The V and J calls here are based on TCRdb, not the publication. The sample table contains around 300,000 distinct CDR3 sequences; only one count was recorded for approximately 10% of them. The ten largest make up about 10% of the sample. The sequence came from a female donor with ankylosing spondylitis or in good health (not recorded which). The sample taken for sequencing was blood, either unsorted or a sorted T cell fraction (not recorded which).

CDR3 loop: CASSEGTGVIADTQYF. The DNA sequence is given as TGCGCCAGCAGCGAGGGGACAGGGGTGATCGCAGATACGCAGTATTTT. The sequence joins TRBV5-1 to TRBJ2-3; 10 central bases correspond to TRBD1. At the junction V is shortened by 4 bases and J by 4 bases; bases outside the gene matches: 9. Spanning cysteine to phenylalanine, the CDR3 consists of 16 amino acids. Of the read, only the CDR3 DNA is kept; its 48 bases are in frame from base 1. Via the germline V gene, CDR1 is SGHRS and CDR2 YFSETQ. The entire variable domain, with the stretches around the CDR3 drawn from the reference TRBV5-1 and TRBJ2-3 proteins, is KAGVTQTPRYLIKTRGQQVTLSCSPISGHRSVSWYQQTPGQGLQFLFEYFSETQRNKGNFPGRFSGRQFSNSRSEMNVSTLELGDSALYLCASSEGTGVIADTQYFGPGTRLTVL.